This T cell receptor (beta chain) was captured by sequencing in a study of shared clonotypes between healthy human individuals. On the study more broadly: Each donor's CD4 naive and CD4 memory cells filled three plates apiece, CD8 naive two, and CD8 memory one. Whole-study findings and limits: Blood was the only sampled material, and tissue repertoires likely differ. A reduction in generation probabilities was seen for non-shared clonotypes relative to those shared by all four donors.

Only Caucasian adults living in Nashville, Tennessee made up the donor group. Concerning this clone itself: The antigen remains undetermined.

Sequenced by immunoSEQ multiplex PCR; TCRdb stores in-frame clones only, minus some. The repertoire holds 730,000 or so clones, with about three quarters as singletons. This CDR3 region has 14 residues. CDR1 SGHNT and CDR2 YENEEA come from the germline V gene. V was pared by 5 bases and J by 1 base, with 11 bases between. Material for sequencing was memory CD4+ T cells sorted from blood. Subset defined: CD45RA-negative fraction. This sequence joins TRBV11-3 and TRBJ1-1; TRBD1 might be the D (6 bases). The TCR comes from a woman aged 30 to 39 in good health. CDR3 DNA: TGTGCCAGCAGCCACGGGGGGGCGAACACTGAAGCTTTCTTT. Its protein is CASSHGGANTEAFF.